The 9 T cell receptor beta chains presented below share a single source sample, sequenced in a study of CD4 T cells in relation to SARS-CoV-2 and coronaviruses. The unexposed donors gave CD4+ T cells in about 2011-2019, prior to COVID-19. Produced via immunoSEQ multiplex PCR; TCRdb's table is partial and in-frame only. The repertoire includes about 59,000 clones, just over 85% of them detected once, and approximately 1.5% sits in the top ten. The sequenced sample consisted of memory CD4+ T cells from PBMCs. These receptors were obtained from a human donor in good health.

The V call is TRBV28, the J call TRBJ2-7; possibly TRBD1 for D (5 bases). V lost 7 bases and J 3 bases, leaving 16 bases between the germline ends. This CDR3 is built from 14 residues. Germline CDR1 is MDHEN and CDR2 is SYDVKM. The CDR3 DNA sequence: TGTGCCAGCACTCGGCCAGGGCAGGGCTACGAGCAGTACTTC. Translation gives CASTRPGQGYEQYF.

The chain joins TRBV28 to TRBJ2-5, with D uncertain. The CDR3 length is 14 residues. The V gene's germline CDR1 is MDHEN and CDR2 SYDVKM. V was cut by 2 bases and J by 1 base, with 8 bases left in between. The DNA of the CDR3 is TGTGCCAGCAGTTTACCGCAGGCCCAAGAGACCCAGTACTTC. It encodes CASSLPQAQETQYF.

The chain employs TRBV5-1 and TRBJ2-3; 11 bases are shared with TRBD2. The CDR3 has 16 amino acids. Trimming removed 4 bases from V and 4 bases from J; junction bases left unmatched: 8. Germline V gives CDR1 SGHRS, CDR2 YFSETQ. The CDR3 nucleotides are TGCGCCAGCAGCGCCACTAGCGGGAGACTGGCAGATACGCAGTATTTT. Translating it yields CASSATSGRLADTQYF.

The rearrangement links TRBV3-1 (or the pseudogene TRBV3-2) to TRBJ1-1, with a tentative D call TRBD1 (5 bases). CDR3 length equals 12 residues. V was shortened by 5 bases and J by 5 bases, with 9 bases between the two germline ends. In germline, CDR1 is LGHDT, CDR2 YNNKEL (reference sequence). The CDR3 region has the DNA TGTGCCAGCAGCTCCACAGGAACTGAAGCTTTCTTT. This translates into CASSSTGTEAFF.

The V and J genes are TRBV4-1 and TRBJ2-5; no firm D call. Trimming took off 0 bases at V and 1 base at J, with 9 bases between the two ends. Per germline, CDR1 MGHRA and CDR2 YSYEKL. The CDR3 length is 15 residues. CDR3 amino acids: CASSQDWTVQETQYF. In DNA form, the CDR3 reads TGCGCCAGCAGCCAAGATTGGACGGTCCAAGAGACCCAGTACTTC.

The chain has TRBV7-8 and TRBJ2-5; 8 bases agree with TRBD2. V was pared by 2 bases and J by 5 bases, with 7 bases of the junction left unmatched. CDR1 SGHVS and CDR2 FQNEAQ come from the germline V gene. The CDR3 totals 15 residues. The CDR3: CASSLKETSEETQYF. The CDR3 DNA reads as TGTGCCAGCAGCTTAAAAGAGACTAGCGAGGAGACCCAGTACTTC.

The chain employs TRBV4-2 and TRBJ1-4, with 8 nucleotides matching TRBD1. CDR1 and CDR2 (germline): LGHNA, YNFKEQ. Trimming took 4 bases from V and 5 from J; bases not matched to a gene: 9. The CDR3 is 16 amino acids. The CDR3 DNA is TGTGCCAGCAGCCGGAAGCAGGGGGCCCAAAATGAAAAACTGTTTTTT. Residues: CASSRKQGAQNEKLFF.

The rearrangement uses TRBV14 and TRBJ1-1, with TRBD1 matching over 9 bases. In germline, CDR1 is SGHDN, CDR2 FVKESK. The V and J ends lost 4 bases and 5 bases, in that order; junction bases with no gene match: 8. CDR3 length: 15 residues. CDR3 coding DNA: TGTGCCAGCAGCCCATATACAGGGGGCGGGACTGAAGCTTTCTTT. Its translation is CASSPYTGGGTEAFF.

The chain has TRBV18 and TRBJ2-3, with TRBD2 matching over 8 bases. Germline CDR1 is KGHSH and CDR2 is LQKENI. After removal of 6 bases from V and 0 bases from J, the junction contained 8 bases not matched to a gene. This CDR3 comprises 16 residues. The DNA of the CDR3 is TGTGCCAGCTCGTCGACTAGCGCGGCTAGCACAGATACGCAGTATTTT. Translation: CASSSTSAASTDTQYF.